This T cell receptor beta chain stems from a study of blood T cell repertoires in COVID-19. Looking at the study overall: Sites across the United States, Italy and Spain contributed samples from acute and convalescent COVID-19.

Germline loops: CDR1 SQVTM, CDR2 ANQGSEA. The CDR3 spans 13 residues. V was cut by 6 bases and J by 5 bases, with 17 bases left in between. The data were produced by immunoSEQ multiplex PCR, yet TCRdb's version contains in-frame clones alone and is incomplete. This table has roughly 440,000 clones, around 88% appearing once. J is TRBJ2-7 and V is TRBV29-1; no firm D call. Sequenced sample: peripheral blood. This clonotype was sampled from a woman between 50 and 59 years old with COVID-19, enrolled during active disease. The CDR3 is CSVSGDPGNEQYF. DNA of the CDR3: TGCAGCGTGTCTGGAGACCCTGGCAACGAGCAGTACTTC.